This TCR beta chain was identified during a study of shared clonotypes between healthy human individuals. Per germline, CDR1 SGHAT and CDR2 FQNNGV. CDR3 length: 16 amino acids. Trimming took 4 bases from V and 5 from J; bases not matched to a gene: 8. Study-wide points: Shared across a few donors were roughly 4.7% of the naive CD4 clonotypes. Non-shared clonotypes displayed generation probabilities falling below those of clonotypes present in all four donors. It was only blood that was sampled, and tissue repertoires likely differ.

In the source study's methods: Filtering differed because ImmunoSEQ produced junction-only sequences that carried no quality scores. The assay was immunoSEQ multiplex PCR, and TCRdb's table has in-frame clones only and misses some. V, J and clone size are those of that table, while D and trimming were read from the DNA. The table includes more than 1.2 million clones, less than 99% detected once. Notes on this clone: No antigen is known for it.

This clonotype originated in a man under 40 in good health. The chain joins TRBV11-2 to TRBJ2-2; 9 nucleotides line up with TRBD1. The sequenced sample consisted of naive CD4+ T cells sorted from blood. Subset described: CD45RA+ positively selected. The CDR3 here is CASSSTDRGWTGELFF. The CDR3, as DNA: TGTGCCAGCAGCTCAACGGACAGGGGTTGGACCGGGGAGCTGTTTTTT. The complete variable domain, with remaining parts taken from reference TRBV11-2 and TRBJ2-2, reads EAGVAQSPRYKIIEKRQSVAFWCNPISGHATLYWYQQILGQGPKLLIQFQNNGVVDDSQLPKDRFSAERLKGVDSTLKIQPAKLEDSAVYLCASSSTDRGWTGELFFGEGSRLTVL.